The 16 T cell receptor beta chains reported below all come from one sample, sequenced in a study of regulatory T cells in long-lasting Graves disease. Both iRepertoire HTBI primers and Arm-PCR of CDR3 regions were used to build the TCR beta libraries. A single record per CDR3 protein comes from TCRdb applying MiXCR to the multiplex PCR reads. The profile shows hundreds of thousands of distinct CDR3 sequences, about 16% of them singletons. Indicated time point: newly diagnosed GD, antithyroid drugs for less than 3 months. PBMC RNA served as the TCR library source. These data were also filed under a second study, of T cells in Graves' hyperthyroidism and ophthalmopathy.

This specimen was peripheral blood mononuclear cells (PBMCs), taken at new diagnosis, from a patient treated with antithyroid drugs. These receptors were obtained from a woman aged 40-60 years with Graves disease.

CDR3 sequence reads: CASSFGQGAGGYTF. The DNA of the CDR3 is TGTGCCAGCAGTTTCGGACAGGGGGCGGGTGGCTACACCTTC. This chain links TRBV12-3 or TRBV12-4 with TRBJ1-2, with 11 nucleotides matching TRBD1. After removal of 3 bases from V and 7 bases from J, the junction contained 4 bases not matched to a gene. The CDR3 has 14 residues.

This clonotype came up a few times. The chain couples TRBV5-4 to TRBJ2-1; 8 positions agree with TRBD2. V was clipped by 2 bases and J by 7 bases; unmatched bases: 8. Germline V gene data show CDR1 as SGHNT and CDR2 as YYREEE (reference sequence). The CDR3 is made up of 15 amino acids. CDR3 in amino acids: CASSFVGGALNEQFF. CDR3 in DNA: TGTGCCAGCAGCTTTGTCGGGGGGGCTTTAAATGAGCAGTTCTTC.

This clonotype was counted ten times or more. This chain connects TRBV20-1 to TRBJ2-4; tentatively, D is TRBD1 (7 bases). V was clipped by 4 bases and J by 7 bases, with 17 bases between them. This CDR3 is built from 14 residues. The germline gives CDR1 DFQATT, CDR2 SNEGSKA (reference sequence). CDR3 sequence: CSAITEGAGNIQYF. CDR3 nucleotide sequence: TGCAGTGCTATCACGGAGGGGGCTGGGAACATTCAGTACTTC.

This clonotype has more than one count but fewer than ten. The chain recombines TRBV12-5 with TRBJ1-2; D is perhaps TRBD1 (5 bases). The CDR3 runs to 15 residues. V gave up 7 bases and J gave up 0 bases, with 15 bases separating them. Germline V gene data show CDR1 as LGHNT and CDR2 as FRNRAP. The CDR3, as DNA: TGTGCTAGTGCCCTACAGGAGAAATCTAACTATGGCTACACCTTC. It is translated as CASALQEKSNYGYTF.

CDR3 sequence (DNA): TGTGCCAGCGCCGGTCCGGGAAATGCGAACACCGGGGAGCTGTTTTTT. It codes for CASAGPGNANTGELFF. V usage is TRBV9 and J usage is TRBJ2-2; TRBD2 is a possible D gene (5 bases). Germline CDR1 reads SGDLS; CDR2 reads YYNGEE. V lost 7 bases and J lost 0, with 16 bases in between. The CDR3 runs to 16 residues.

The chain employs TRBV28 and TRBJ1-5; D gene uncertain. The germline V gene encodes CDR1 MDHEN and CDR2 SYDVKM. The V gene lost 10 bases and the J gene lost 6 bases, with 16 bases spanning the gap. The CDR3 runs 13 residues. The CDR3 is CATEPGRAQPQHF. CDR3 coding DNA: TGTGCCACCGAACCCGGACGGGCTCAGCCCCAGCATTTT.

This sequence joins TRBV6-1 and TRBJ1-5; no firm D call. Germline assignment: CDR1 MNHNS and CDR2 SASEGT. The CDR3 is made up of 14 amino acids. Trimming removed 2 bases from V and 4 bases from J, with 9 bases in between. The CDR3 DNA sequence: TGTGCCAGCAGTGAATCTGGTATTAATCAGCCCCAGCATTTT. It codes for CASSESGINQPQHF.

This clonotype has a handful of counts. The rearrangement uses TRBV6-1 and TRBJ1-6, with 9 bases that match TRBD1. CDR1 and CDR2 (germline): MNHNS, SASEGT. Unmatched junction bases numbered 10, after V lost 0 bases and J lost 10 bases. The CDR3 is 17 residues long. The CDR3 sequence is CASSEAAPQGARSPLHF. The CDR3 DNA sequence: TGTGCCAGCAGTGAAGCCGCCCCACAGGGGGCGCGATCACCCCTCCACTTT.

This clonotype was detected only once. This chain connects TRBV7-9 to TRBJ1-2, with D possibly matching TRBD1 (6 bases). CDR1 is SEHNR, CDR2 FQNEAQ, per germline (reference sequence). This CDR3 spans 13 amino acids. Trimming stripped 7 bases from V and 3 bases from J, with 12 bases between. The CDR3 sequence: CASTRDTDYGYTF. CDR3 in DNA: TGTGCCAGCACCCGGGACACCGACTATGGCTACACCTTC.

The chain carries TRBV12-3 or TRBV12-4 and TRBJ2-7, with TRBD1 identical over 9 bases. Trimming cost V 8 bases and J 7 bases; bases outside gene matches: 9. This CDR3 is built from 13 residues. The CDR3: CASAPGQGWEQYF. The CDR3 nucleotides are TGTGCCAGCGCCCCGGGACAGGGTTGGGAGCAGTACTTC.

The chain recombines TRBV11-3 with TRBJ1-1; no clear D gene. The V end lost 1 base, the J end lost 5 bases, and 8 bases lay between the germline ends. This CDR3 is built from 13 residues. The germline V gene has CDR1 SGHNT and CDR2 YENEEA. CDR3 sequence: CASSLAVSTEAFF. In nucleotides, the CDR3 is TGTGCCAGCAGCTTAGCGGTTTCGACTGAAGCTTTCTTT.

This clonotype showed up just a few times. V gene TRBV7-9 combines with J gene TRBJ1-4; tentative D call: TRBD1 (6 bases). The germline gives CDR1 SEHNR, CDR2 FQNEAQ (reference sequence). The CDR3 has 14 amino acids. The germline V and J ends were trimmed by 4 bases and 5 bases, with 11 bases remaining between them. The CDR3 region has the DNA TGTGCCAGCAGCTCGGGGGCCGCGAATGAAAAACTGTTTTTT. Its protein is CASSSGAANEKLFF.

This clonotype has ten or more counts. J is TRBJ2-7 and V is TRBV11-2, with D perhaps matching TRBD1 or TRBD2 (7 bases each). Germline V gene sequence: CDR1 SGHAT, CDR2 FQNNGV. V gave up 5 bases and J gave up 2 bases, with 16 bases separating them. This CDR3 contains 15 residues. CDR3 in amino acids: CASSHLRGGTYEQYF. DNA for the CDR3: TGTGCCAGCAGCCACCTCAGGGGGGGTACCTACGAGCAGTACTTC.

The chain uses TRBV30 and TRBJ1-5, with D perhaps matching TRBD1 (5 bases). Germline loops: CDR1 GTSNPN, CDR2 SVGIG (reference sequence). The CDR3 is made up of 15 amino acids. Trimming pared 3 bases from V and 2 bases from J, leaving 14 bases between. The CDR3 nucleotides are TGTGCCTGGAGCGGGACGGCCGGGGGCAATCAGCCCCAGCATTTT. Amino acids: CAWSGTAGGNQPQHF.

Ten or more counts support this clonotype. The chain recombines TRBV12-3 or TRBV12-4 with TRBJ1-2; D is possibly TRBD1 (5 bases). There are 16 residues in the CDR3. V lost 6 bases and J lost 8, with 25 bases in between. CDR3 region: CASSSDPEGSAQGYTF. The CDR3 bases are TGTGCCAGCAGCTCCGACCCCGAGGGGTCGGCGCAAGGCTACACCTTC.

This clonotype has more than one count but fewer than ten. J is TRBJ1-4 and V is TRBV7-9; the match to TRBD1 covers 9 bases. This CDR3 has 15 residues. Per the germline V gene, CDR1 is SEHNR and CDR2 is FQNEAQ (reference sequence). V lost 5 bases, J lost 7 bases, and 8 bases stayed unmatched. DNA for the CDR3: TGTGCCAGCAGCACCCGGGACAGGGCGGGTGAAAAACTGTTTTTT. It yields the protein CASSTRDRAGEKLFF.